The clone carrying this TCR beta chain was detected once. This CDR3 has 14 amino acids. V was cut by 2 bases and J by 4 bases, with 11 bases left in between. The germline CDR1 and CDR2 sequences are MDHEN and SYDVKM. Using immunoSEQ multiplex PCR, the repertoire was profiled, and TCRdb retains in-frame clones only, with some absent. The sample contains fewer than 500,000 clones, roughly 91% of which appear only once. The data stem from a study of Ad26.COV2.S vaccination and SARS-CoV-2 variants. Treatment described: 19 received Ad26.COV2.S at low or high dose, single or two shots; roughly five received placebo; per-sample allocation not given. Sampling happened 63 days after the first vaccine or placebo injection.

V gene TRBV28 combines with J gene TRBJ1-2; D is ambiguous. The input for sequencing was peripheral blood, taken in a trial of Ad26.COV2.S vaccine versus placebo. This sequence was found in a person between 18 and 60 years old who received the Ad26.COV2.S COVID-19 vaccine or a placebo. The CDR3 sequence is CASSLGWAGYGYTF. The CDR3 coding sequence is TGTGCCAGCAGTTTAGGTTGGGCCGGCTATGGCTACACCTTC.